This T cell receptor beta chain was sequenced during a study of early T cells in non-severe SARS-CoV-2 infection. With 5 bases clipped from V and 4 bases from J, the junction kept 12 bases outside the gene matches. Germline V gives CDR1 DFQATT, CDR2 SNEGSKA (reference sequence). This CDR3 contains 16 residues. This clonotype was found a few times. One entry per CDR3 protein, called by TCRdb with MiXCR from the 5' RACE reads. This sample has over 25,000 distinct CDR3 sequences, with 5% to 7% found just once. This TCR came from an adult who was a healthcare worker with PCR-confirmed SARS-CoV-2 infection or an uninfected control (not recorded which). What was sequenced was whole blood. The rearrangement joins TRBV20-1 to TRBJ2-3; 10 bases are shared with TRBD2. The CDR3 reads CSAQGPTSGPADTQYF. The CDR3 nucleotides are TGCAGTGCTCAGGGGCCGACTAGCGGGCCAGCAGATACGCAGTATTTT.